This TCR beta chain is from a study of blood T cells in healthy people across ages. This CDR3 comprises 15 residues. Germline lookup yields CDR1 SGHKS and CDR2 YYEKEE (reference sequence). With 4 bases removed from V and 4 bases from J, the gap between germline ends came to 17 bases. A second PCR, run for about 7 to 11 cycles, used a sample-barcoded 5' primer plus a J-beta primer mix. TCRdb reprocessed the 5' RACE reads with MiXCR, giving one entry per CDR3 protein. Altogether over 450,000 distinct CDR3 sequences are present, around 24% being singletons, with the ten largest covering under 9%. Study-level findings and limits: Unsorted PBMCs ruled out conclusive naive versus antigen-experienced comparison. CMV status of donors was not determined, possibly confounding expanded clonotype changes.

This clonotype was observed a handful of times. The antigen is undetermined. These same records also appear under a second study, on T cells of mothers and their children. That study adds: The sample comes from 8 or 9 healthy Caucasian donors: mothers and children. Maternal samples each gave over 10 million TCR beta CDR3 reads, and child samples about 3 million each.

This chain joins TRBV5-5 and TRBJ2-5, with D possibly being TRBD2 (5 bases). This sequence originates from a boy under 18 in good health. The sequenced sample was blood. Here the CDR3 reads CASSKNGEVAETQYF. The DNA of the CDR3 is TGTGCCAGCAGCAAAAACGGGGAAGTCGCAGAGACCCAGTACTTC.